These 9 T cell receptor beta chains were sequenced from one sample in a study of siplizumab effects on memory and regulatory T cells. Repertoires were generated with immunoSEQ multiplex PCR, while TCRdb's copy carries only in-frame clones and drops some. The sample yields around 82,000 clones, 93% seen once. Sequenced input: CD8+ T cells sorted from blood. Every receptor here comes from a human donor in good health.

The chain employs TRBV10-3 and TRBJ1-2, with D tentatively TRBD1 (6 bases). CDR1 and CDR2 (germline): ENHRY, SYGVKD. Between the trimmed V and J ends, which lost 0 bases and 4 bases, there was a span of 9 bases. This CDR3 contains 14 residues. The CDR3 protein is CAISESGQFYGYTF. As DNA, the CDR3 is TGTGCCATCAGTGAGTCTGGACAGTTCTATGGCTACACCTTC.

The chain uses TRBV4-1 and TRBJ2-7; D ambiguous. The CDR3 runs to 14 residues. The germline V gene has CDR1 MGHRA and CDR2 YSYEKL. Trimming pared 0 bases from V and 3 bases from J, leaving 9 bases between. In DNA, the CDR3 is TGCGCCAGCAGCCAAGATCGATTTGGCTACGAGCAGTACTTC. This encodes CASSQDRFGYEQYF.

V gene TRBV9 combines with J gene TRBJ2-2; D gene unclear. Per germline, CDR1 SGDLS and CDR2 YYNGEE. The CDR3 sequence is 15 residues long. V was pared by 4 bases and J by 0 bases, with 10 bases between. The CDR3 DNA reads as TGTGCCAGCAGCAGAGGCATCACGAACACCGGGGAGCTGTTTTTT. Amino acid sequence: CASSRGITNTGELFF.

V gene TRBV6-5 combines with J gene TRBJ1-1; TRBD1 matches 8 bases. V was clipped by 0 bases and J by 1 base; unmatched bases: 4. The CDR3 has 16 residues. Germline lookup yields CDR1 MNHEY and CDR2 SVGAGI. CDR3 residues: CASSYSRDRGNTEAFF. Written as DNA, the CDR3 is TGTGCCAGCAGTTACTCGAGAGACAGGGGGAACACTGAAGCTTTCTTT.

CDR3 sequence (DNA): TGTGCCAGCAGTCTTACAGGGGAGAGCTCCTACAATGAGCAGTTCTTC. Translating gives CASSLTGESSYNEQFF. The rearrangement joins TRBV28 to TRBJ2-1; TRBD1 matches at 7 bases. The V gene end was trimmed by 5 bases and the J gene end by 0 bases; junction bases not matched to a gene: 7. From germline, CDR1 is MDHEN and CDR2 SYDVKM. The CDR3 is 16 amino acids.

This clone appeared once. The chain is built from TRBV14 and TRBJ2-5; TRBD2 might be the D (5 bases). In germline, CDR1 is SGHDN, CDR2 FVKESK. V dropped 4 bases and J dropped 5 bases, with 14 bases sitting between them. This CDR3 is 14 amino acids long. CDR3 nucleotides: TGTGCCAGCAGCCCCCTTACTAGTCGGGAGACCCAGTACTTC. Protein product: CASSPLTSRETQYF.

This chain links TRBV4-1 with TRBJ1-1; no reliable D call. Germline CDR1 MGHRA, CDR2 YSYEKL. The V gene lost 0 bases and the J gene lost 1 base, with 6 bases spanning the gap. The CDR3 runs to 14 residues. Here the CDR3 DNA reads TGCGCCAGCAGCCAAGATTCGGCGAACACTGAAGCTTTCTTT. Its protein product is CASSQDSANTEAFF.

This chain uses TRBV29-1 with TRBJ1-5; tentative D call: TRBD1 (5 bases). The V gene's germline CDR1 is SQVTM and CDR2 ANQGSEA. Trimming stripped 3 bases from V and 7 bases from J, with 16 bases between. The CDR3 runs 14 residues. The CDR3 is CSVDGGGFDQPQHF. The CDR3 DNA reads TGCAGCGTTGACGGGGGAGGATTTGACCAGCCCCAGCATTTT. Combining the CDR3 with reference TRBV29-1 and TRBJ1-5 gives the whole variable domain SAVISQKPSRDICQRGTSLTIQCQVDSQVTMMFWYRQQPGQSLTLIATANQGSEATYESGFVIDKFPISRPNLTFSTLTVSNMSPEDSSIYLCSVDGGGFDQPQHFGDGTRLSIL.

The chain links TRBV5-5 to TRBJ2-1; 9 bases line up with TRBD2. Germline loops: CDR1 SGHKS, CDR2 YYEKEE (reference sequence). Trimming took 1 base from V and 7 from J; bases not matched to a gene: 6. The length of the CDR3 is 15 residues. Here the CDR3 DNA reads TGTGCCAGCAGCTTGCCTATAGCGGGGGTGAATGAGCAGTTCTTC. Encoded protein: CASSLPIAGVNEQFF.